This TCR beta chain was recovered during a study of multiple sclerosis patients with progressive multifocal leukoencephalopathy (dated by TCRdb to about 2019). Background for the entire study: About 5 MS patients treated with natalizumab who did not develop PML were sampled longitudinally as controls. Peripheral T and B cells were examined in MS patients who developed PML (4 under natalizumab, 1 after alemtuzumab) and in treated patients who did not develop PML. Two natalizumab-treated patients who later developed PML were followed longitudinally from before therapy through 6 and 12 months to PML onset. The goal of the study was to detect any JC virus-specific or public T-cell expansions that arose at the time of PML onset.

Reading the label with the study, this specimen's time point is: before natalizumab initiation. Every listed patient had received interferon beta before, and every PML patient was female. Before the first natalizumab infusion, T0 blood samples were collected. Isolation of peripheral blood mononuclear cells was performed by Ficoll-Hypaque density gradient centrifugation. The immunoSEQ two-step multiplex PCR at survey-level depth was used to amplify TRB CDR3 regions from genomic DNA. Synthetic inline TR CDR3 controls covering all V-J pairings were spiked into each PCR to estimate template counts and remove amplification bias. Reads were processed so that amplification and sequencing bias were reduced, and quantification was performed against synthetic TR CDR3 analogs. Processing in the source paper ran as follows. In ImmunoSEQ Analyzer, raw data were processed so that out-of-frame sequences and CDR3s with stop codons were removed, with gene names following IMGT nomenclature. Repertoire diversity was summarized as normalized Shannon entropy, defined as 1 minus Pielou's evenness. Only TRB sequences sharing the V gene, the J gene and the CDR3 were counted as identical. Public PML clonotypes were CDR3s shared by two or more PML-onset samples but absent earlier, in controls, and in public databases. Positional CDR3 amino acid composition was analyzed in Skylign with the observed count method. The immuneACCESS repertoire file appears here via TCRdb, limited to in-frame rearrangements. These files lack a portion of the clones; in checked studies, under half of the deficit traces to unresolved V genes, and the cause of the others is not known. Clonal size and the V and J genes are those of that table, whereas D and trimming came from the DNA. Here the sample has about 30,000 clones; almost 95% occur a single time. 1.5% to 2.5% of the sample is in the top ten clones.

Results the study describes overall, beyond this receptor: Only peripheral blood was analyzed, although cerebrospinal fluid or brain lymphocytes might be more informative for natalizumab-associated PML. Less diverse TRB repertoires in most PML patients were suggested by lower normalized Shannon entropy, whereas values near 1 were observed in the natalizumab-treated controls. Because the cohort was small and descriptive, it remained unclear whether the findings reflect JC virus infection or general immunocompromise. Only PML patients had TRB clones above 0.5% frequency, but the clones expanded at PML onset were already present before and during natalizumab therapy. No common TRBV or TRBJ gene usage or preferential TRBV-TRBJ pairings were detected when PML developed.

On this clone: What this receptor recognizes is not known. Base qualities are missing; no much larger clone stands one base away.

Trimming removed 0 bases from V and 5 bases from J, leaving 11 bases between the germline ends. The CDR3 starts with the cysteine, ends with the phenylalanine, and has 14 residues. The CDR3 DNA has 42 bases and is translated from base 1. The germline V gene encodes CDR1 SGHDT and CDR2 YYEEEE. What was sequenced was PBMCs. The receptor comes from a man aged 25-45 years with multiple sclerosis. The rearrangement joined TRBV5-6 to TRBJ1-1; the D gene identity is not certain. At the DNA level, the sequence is TGTGCCAGCAGCTTGGTGGGTCTTCGGACTGAAGCTTTCTTT. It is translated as CASSLVGLRTEAFF.